Given below is one T cell receptor (beta chain) in context. The record originates from a study of shared clonotypes between healthy human individuals. Researchers ran the assay at a deep level. 250 to 350 ng DNA, 30,000 or so T cell genomes, went into unsorted PBMC replicate PCRs. In the source study's methods: As immunoSEQ supplied junction-only sequences (without quality scores), filtering differed. Here immunoSEQ multiplex PCR was the method, and the copy in TCRdb shows in-frame clones only, minus some. The V and J calls and clone size were taken over from that table, and D and trimming were inferred from the DNA. The sample has a few hundred thousand clones; around 77% are singletons. CDR3 length equals 13 residues. V lost 5 bases, J lost 5 bases, and 10 bases lay in between. Per the germline V gene, CDR1 is SGHVS and CDR2 is FNYEAQ.

Sequencing was performed on PBMCs. The chain carries TRBV7-6 and TRBJ2-1, with no clear D. This TCR was recovered from a woman between 40 and 55 years old in good health. Some clones in this sample may be carry-over from other donors' samples. CDR3 sequence (DNA): TGTGCCAGCAGCCCCAACTCAGACAATGAGCAGTTCTTC. Translation gives CASSPNSDNEQFF. The complete variable domain, with remaining parts taken from reference TRBV7-6 and TRBJ2-1, reads GAGVSQSPRYKVTKRGQDVALRCDPISGHVSLYWYRQALGQGPEFLTYFNYEAQQDKSGLPNDRFSAERPEGSISTLTIQRTEQRDSAMYRCASSPNSDNEQFFGPGTRLTVL.